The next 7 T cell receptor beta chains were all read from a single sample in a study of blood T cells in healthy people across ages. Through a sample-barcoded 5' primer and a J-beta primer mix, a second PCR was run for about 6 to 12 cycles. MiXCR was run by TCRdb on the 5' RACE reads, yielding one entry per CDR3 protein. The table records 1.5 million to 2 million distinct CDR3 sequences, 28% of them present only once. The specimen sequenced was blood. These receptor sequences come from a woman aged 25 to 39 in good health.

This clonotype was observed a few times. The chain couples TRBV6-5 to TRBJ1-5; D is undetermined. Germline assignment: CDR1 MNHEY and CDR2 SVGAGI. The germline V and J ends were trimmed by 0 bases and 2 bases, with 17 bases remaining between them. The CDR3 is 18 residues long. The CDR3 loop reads CASSYSTPGSHGNQPQHF. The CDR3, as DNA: TGTGCCAGCAGTTACTCTACTCCGGGCTCACATGGCAATCAGCCCCAGCATTTT.

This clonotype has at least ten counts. The CDR3 region has the DNA TGTGCCAGCAGTCCGGGGACAGGGGGTCGTGAAAAACTGTTTTTT. Its translation: CASSPGTGGREKLFF. The chain joins TRBV27 to TRBJ1-4; 11 nucleotides align to TRBD1. The CDR3 is 15 amino acids. The ends lost 5 bases at V and 7 bases at J; junction bases unmatched: 6. CDR1 is MNHEY and CDR2 is SMNVEV in the germline V gene (reference sequence).

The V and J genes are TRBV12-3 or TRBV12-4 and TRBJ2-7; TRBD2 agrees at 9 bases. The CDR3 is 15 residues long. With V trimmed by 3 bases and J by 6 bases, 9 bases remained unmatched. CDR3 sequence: CASSLRREGPGEQYF. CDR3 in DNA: TGTGCCAGCAGTTTGAGGCGGGAGGGCCCCGGCGAGCAGTACTTC.

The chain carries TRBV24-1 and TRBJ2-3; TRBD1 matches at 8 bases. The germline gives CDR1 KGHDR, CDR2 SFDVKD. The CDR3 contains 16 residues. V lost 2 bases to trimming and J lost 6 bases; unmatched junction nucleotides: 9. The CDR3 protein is CATSDSVRGLSDTQYF. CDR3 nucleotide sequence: TGTGCCACCAGTGATTCGGTCAGGGGGCTGTCGGATACGCAGTATTTT.

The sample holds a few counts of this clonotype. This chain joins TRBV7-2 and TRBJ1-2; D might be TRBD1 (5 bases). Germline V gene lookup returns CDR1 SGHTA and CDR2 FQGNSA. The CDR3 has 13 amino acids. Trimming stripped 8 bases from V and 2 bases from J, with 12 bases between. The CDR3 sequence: CASARRGNYGYTF. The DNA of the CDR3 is TGTGCCAGCGCAAGGCGGGGGAACTATGGCTACACCTTC. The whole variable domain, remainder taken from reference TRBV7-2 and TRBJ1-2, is GAGVSQSPSNKVTEKGKDVELRCDPISGHTALYWYRQSLGQGLEFLIYFQGNSAPDKSGLPSDRFSAERTGGSVSTLTIQRTQQEDSAVYLCASARRGNYGYTFGSGTRLTVV.

The CDR3 DNA reads TGTGCCAGCTCACCCCGGCTCCCACCAAACTATGGCTACACCTTC. It codes for CASSPRLPPNYGYTF. This chain uses TRBV18 with TRBJ1-2, with unresolved D. The CDR3 is 15 amino acids. V was trimmed by 3 bases and J by 2 bases, leaving 13 bases between them. The V gene's germline CDR1 is KGHSH and CDR2 LQKENI.

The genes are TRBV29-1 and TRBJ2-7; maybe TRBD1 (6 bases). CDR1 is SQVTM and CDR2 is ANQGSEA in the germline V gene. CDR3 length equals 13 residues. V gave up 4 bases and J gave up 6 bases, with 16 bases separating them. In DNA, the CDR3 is TGCAGCGTTGGGGTGGGGGCCGCCTCCGAGCAGTACTTC. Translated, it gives CSVGVGAASEQYF.